A selection of T cell receptor beta chains follows, all from one sample in a study of chemoradiotherapy in HPV16-positive cancers. The repertoire was sequenced with immunoSEQ multiplex PCR; TCRdb's copy has only in-frame clones and lacks some. The table lists approximately 35,000 clones, around 93% of them singletons. The specimen comprised blood, sampled from a patient who underwent chemoradiotherapy. The receptor source for this set is a human donor with HPV-associated anogenital cancer. Both conserved end residues are part of each CDR3. D genes are given only for firm matches. Only part of the rows carry a size: once, few, many, or a class if the clone is expanded.

D gene	J gene	clone size	V gene	CDR3 protein	CDR3 DNA
.	TRBJ2-7	.	TRBV7-9	CASSLSLGSSYEQYF	TGTGCCAGCAGCTTATCACTAGGGAGCTCCTACGAGCAGTACTTC
.	TRBJ1-2	.	TRBV9	CASSVEGRVGGYTF	TGTGCCAGCAGCGTAGAAGGCAGAGTGGGGGGCTACACCTTC
.	TRBJ1-1	.	TRBV6-6	CASSYSPGVNTEAFF	TGTGCCAGCAGTTACTCTCCAGGGGTGAACACTGAAGCTTTCTTT
.	TRBJ2-7	.	TRBV27	CASSQAFGSYEQYF	TGTGCCAGCAGTCAGGCGTTTGGATCCTACGAGCAGTACTTC
.	TRBJ2-3	.	TRBV27	CASTPGVGSPDTQYF	TGTGCCAGCACTCCGGGGGTAGGATCGCCAGATACGCAGTATTTT
TRBD1	TRBJ1-3	.	TRBV15	CATSSGTVKPFSGNTIYF	TGTGCCACCAGCAGCGGGACAGTCAAGCCTTTTTCTGGAAACACCATATATTTT
.	TRBJ1-4	.	TRBV4-3	CASSPTSPRRVEKLFF	TGCGCCAGCAGCCCCACCAGCCCCCGGAGGGTAGAAAAACTGTTTTTT
.	TRBJ1-3	.	TRBV7-9	CASSPEMGSGNTIYF	TGTGCCAGCAGCCCCGAAATGGGCTCTGGAAACACCATATATTTT
.	TRBJ2-1	.	TRBV4-1	CASSLRGSGAYNEQFF	TGCGCCAGCAGCCTAAGGGGTTCAGGGGCCTACAATGAGCAGTTCTTC
.	TRBJ1-2	.	TRBV18	CASSPPKGYGYTF	TGTGCCAGCTCACCACCGAAGGGATATGGCTACACCTTC
TRBD1	TRBJ1-6	once	TRBV15	CATSRDKGGYSPLHF	TGTGCCACCAGCAGAGATAAAGGGGGCTATTCACCCCTCCACTTT
.	TRBJ2-5	.	TRBV5-1	CASSFPRGETQYF	TGCGCCAGCAGCTTTCCACGGGGAGAGACCCAGTACTTC
.	TRBJ1-6	.	TRBV7-8	CASSLHSGGSPLHF	TGTGCCAGCAGCCTCCACTCGGGCGGTTCACCCCTCCACTTT
.	TRBJ2-3	once	TRBV4-3	CASSQDQKEADTQYF	TGCGCCAGCAGCCAAGATCAGAAAGAGGCAGATACGCAGTATTTT
.	TRBJ2-3	.	TRBV4-3	CASSQSLTDLRTDTQYF	TGCGCCAGCAGCCAATCTCTGACAGACTTACGCACAGATACGCAGTATTTT
.	TRBJ2-3	.	TRBV7-3	CASSPRRNTDTQYF	TGTGCCAGCAGCCCCAGGCGCAACACAGATACGCAGTATTTT
.	TRBJ2-4	.	TRBV13	CASSPPGGRAKNIQYF	TGTGCCAGCAGCCCGCCAGGCGGGCGGGCCAAAAACATTCAGTACTTC
TRBD2	TRBJ2-1	.	TRBV7-2	CASSLSASGGAFEQFF	TGTGCCAGCAGCTTATCGGCTAGCGGGGGGGCATTTGAGCAGTTCTTC
.	TRBJ2-1	.	TRBV15	CATSRARSSYNEQFF	TGTGCCACCAGCAGAGCCCGGAGCTCCTACAATGAGCAGTTCTTC
TRBD1	TRBJ2-7	.	TRBV2	CASSEGRGMYEQYF	TGTGCCAGCAGTGAGGGCAGGGGGATGTACGAGCAGTACTTC
.	TRBJ1-1	.	TRBV27	CASNIRDAVDLMNTEAFF	TGTGCCAGCAACATCCGGGACGCGGTGGATCTAATGAACACTGAAGCTTTCTTT
.	TRBJ1-1	.	TRBV25-1	CASSVMGRGTEAFF	TGTGCCAGCTCTGTTATGGGGAGGGGCACTGAAGCTTTCTTT
.	TRBJ2-1	.	TRBV5-1	CASSSPGLRGEQFF	TGCGCCAGCAGCTCCCCGGGGCTGAGGGGCGAGCAGTTCTTC
TRBD1	TRBJ2-7	.	TRBV2	CASSRQGAFVKQYF	TGTGCCAGCAGTCGACAGGGGGCGTTTGTCAAGCAGTACTTC
.	TRBJ2-3	.	TRBV6-4	CASSDFSSASTDTQYF	TGTGCCAGCAGTGACTTTAGCAGCGCTAGCACAGATACGCAGTATTTT
.	TRBJ2-7	.	TRBV9	CASSVEGTDSYEQYF	TGTGCCAGCAGCGTAGAAGGGACGGATTCCTACGAGCAGTACTTC
TRBD2	TRBJ2-2	.	TRBV11-3	CASSLARGALPGELFF	TGTGCCAGCAGCTTAGCGCGGGGGGCTCTCCCCGGGGAGCTGTTTTTT
.	TRBJ1-1	.	TRBV4-3	CASSQGLQGSGAFF	TGCGCCAGCAGCCAAGGGTTACAGGGATCAGGGGCTTTCTTT
.	TRBJ1-5	.	TRBV2	CASSEEVNSNQPQHF	TGTGCCAGCAGTGAGGAGGTTAATAGCAATCAGCCCCAGCATTTT
TRBD2	TRBJ2-2	.	TRBV5-1	CASSATSGNTGELFF	TGCGCCAGCAGCGCTACTAGCGGGAACACCGGGGAGCTGTTTTTT
.	TRBJ2-7	.	TRBV7-9	CASSSRDKTYEQYF	TGTGCCAGCAGCTCCCGGGACAAGACCTACGAGCAGTACTTC
TRBD1	TRBJ2-2	.	TRBV18	CASSPSGTGDNTGELFF	TGTGCCAGCTCACCGTCCGGGACAGGGGATAACACCGGGGAGCTGTTTTTT
.	TRBJ2-7	.	TRBV21-1	CASSKPVTDRVKRYEQYF	TGTGCCAGCAGCAAACCTGTAACTGACAGGGTAAAACGCTACGAGCAGTACTTC
.	TRBJ1-1	.	TRBV18	CASSPNPRAGSEAFF	TGTGCCAGCTCACCCAACCCCAGGGCTGGTTCTGAAGCTTTCTTT
TRBD2	TRBJ2-3	.	TRBV5-1	CASSPEGLAGGSTDTQYF	TGCGCCAGCAGCCCCGAAGGACTAGCGGGGGGAAGCACAGATACGCAGTATTTT
.	TRBJ2-5	once	TRBV5-1	CASSLDRAETQYF	TGCGCCAGCAGCTTGGACAGGGCAGAGACCCAGTACTTC
TRBD1	TRBJ2-1	.	TRBV27	CASHPLGTGNNEQFF	TGTGCCAGCCACCCTCTCGGGACAGGGAACAATGAGCAGTTCTTC
TRBD2	TRBJ2-7	.	TRBV11-2	CASSPLAGAYEQYF	TGTGCCAGCAGCCCTCTAGCGGGGGCCTACGAGCAGTACTTC